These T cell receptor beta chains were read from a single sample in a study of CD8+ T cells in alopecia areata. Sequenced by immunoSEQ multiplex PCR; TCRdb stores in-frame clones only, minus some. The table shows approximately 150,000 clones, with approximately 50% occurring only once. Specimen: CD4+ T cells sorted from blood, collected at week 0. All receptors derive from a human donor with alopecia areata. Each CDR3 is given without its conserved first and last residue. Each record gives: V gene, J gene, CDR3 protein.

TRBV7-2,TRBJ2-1,ASSQYRDRGNNEQF
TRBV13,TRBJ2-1,ASSPLAGDGNEQF
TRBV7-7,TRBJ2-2,ASSSSGTPTGELF
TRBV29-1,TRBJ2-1,SVEGGLAVNNEQF
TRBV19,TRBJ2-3,ASRQGGADTQY
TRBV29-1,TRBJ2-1,SPHGTSGSNEQF
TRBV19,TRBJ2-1,ASSIDHWGEQF
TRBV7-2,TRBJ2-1,ASSRRGGITEQF
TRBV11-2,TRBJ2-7,ASSSRAGTGSYEQY
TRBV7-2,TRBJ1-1,ASSSVLRLGTEAF
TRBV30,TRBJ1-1,AWTTATNTEAF
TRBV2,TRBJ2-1,ASSRMRDEQF
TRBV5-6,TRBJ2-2,ASIPGGLNTGELF
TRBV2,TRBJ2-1,ASRFGSRLNEQF
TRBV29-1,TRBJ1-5,SVGRGGNQPQH
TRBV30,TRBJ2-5,AWSVGLAGEETQY
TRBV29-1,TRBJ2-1,SVGEVAYNEQF
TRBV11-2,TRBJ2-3,ASSGRGGDTDTQY
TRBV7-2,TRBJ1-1,ASRLLGANTEAF
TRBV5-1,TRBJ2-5,ASSHYSRGIGETQY
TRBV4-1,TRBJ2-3,ASSQVVTGGTDTQY
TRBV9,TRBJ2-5,ASSVGQLPGETQY
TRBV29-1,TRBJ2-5,SVEVWEGRGETQY
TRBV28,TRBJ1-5,ASSLWNQPQH
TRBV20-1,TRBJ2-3,SANTINTQY
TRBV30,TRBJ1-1,AWSSFGQGEAF
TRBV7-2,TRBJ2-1,ASSFSGRSYNEQF
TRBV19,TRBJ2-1,ASRRTRNGGEQF
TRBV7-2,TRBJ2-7,ASSLDRTTYEQY
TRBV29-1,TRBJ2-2,SVAVGELF
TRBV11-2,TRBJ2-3,ASRRTSGSGTDTQY
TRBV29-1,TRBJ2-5,SVEGGSGRSQY
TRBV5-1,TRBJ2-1,ASSLSGLHNEQF
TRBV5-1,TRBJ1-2,ASSPGRFGYT
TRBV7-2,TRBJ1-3,ASSHTSSRNTIY
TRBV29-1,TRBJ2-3,SVRLGTDTQY
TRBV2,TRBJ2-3,ASSEFTSGGGTSTDTQY
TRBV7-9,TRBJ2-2,ASSLDQTGELF
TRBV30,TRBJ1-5,AWSNRDRVNQPQH
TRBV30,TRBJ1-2,AWSVGDSYYGYT
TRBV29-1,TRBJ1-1,SVHGNTEAF
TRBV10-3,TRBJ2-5,ATAAAGETQY
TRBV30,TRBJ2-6,AWGEGAPGANVLT
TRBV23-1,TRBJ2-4,ASSRRLAGEAKNIQY
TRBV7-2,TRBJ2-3,ASSLDGGLAGDTQY
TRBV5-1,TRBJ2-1,ASSLVGTGAYYNEQF
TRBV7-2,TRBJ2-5,ASSLARGVQQTQY
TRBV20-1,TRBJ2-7,SGLGSYEQY
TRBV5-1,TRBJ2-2,ASSRGTSGTSGELF
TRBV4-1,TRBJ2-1,ASSSLAGVYNEQF
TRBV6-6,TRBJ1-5,ASSTSENQPQH
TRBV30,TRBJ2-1,AWSGLAGGIEQF
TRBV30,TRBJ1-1,AWSRLANTEAF
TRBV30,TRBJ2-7,AWSGTYEQY
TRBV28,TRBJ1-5,ASRGQGGQPQH
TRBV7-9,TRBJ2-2,ASSGHYTGELF
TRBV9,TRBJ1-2,ASSVAGGYGYT
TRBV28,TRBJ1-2,ASSLGGRVFYGYT
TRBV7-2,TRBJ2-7,ASSLDLATEQY